This paragraph covers one TCR beta chain sequence. The data belong to a study of blood T cell repertoires in COVID-19. Study background: COVID-19 samples from acute and convalescent phases originated in the United States, Italy and Spain.

Data came from immunoSEQ multiplex PCR; TCRdb stores just in-frame clones and leaves some out. The sample carries roughly 200,000 clones, about 88% recorded once. Germline V gives CDR1 KGHSH, CDR2 LQKENI. Deletions cut 3 bases from V and 5 bases from J, with 14 bases between. CDR3 length: 15 residues. The sample taken for sequencing was peripheral blood. The V call is TRBV18, the J call TRBJ1-5; D is perhaps TRBD1 (6 bases). The receptor's source is a woman between 45 and 60 years old with COVID-19, enrolled during active disease. CDR3 nucleotide sequence: TGTGCCAGCTCACCGCGGGGGGCCGGGGATCAGCCCCAGCATTTT. Amino acid sequence: CASSPRGAGDQPQHF.